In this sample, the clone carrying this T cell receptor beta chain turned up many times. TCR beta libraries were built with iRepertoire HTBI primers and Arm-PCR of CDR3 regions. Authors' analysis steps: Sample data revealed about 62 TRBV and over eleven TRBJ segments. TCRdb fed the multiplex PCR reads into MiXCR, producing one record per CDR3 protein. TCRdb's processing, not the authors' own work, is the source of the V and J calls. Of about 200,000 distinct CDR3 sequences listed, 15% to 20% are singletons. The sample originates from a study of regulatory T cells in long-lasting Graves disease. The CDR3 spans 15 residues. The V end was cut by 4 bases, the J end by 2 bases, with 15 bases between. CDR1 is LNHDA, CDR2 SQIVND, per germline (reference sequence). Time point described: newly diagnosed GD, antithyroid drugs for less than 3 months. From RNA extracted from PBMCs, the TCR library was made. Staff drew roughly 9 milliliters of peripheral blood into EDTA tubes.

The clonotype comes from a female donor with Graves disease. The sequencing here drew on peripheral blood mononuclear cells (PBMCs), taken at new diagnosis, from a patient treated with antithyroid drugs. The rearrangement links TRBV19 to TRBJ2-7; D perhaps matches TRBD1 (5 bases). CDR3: CASSRVAGPAYEQYF. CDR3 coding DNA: TGTGCCAGTAGTAGAGTTGCAGGGCCGGCCTACGAGCAGTACTTC.